The next 10 T cell receptor beta chains were all read from a single sample in a study of technical replicates of blood from a handful of donors (dated 2017 in TCRdb). The library was built by means of the immunoSEQ multiplex PCR assay. TCRdb re-hosts the immuneACCESS table, in-frame sequences only. Its copies lack some clones; in the studies checked, an unresolved V gene accounts for under half of them, and the cause for the rest is not known. A total of about 70,000 clones appear in this sample, more than 85% of them only once. The top ten clonotypes cover 0.25% of the sample. Sequencing input: T cells isolated from PBMCs. These receptors all stem from a human donor in good health.

The genes are TRBV6-6 and TRBJ2-2, with 9 bases lining up with TRBD1. This CDR3 contains 14 residues. Germline trimming cut 5 bases from V and 6 bases from J; bases unmatched to any gene: 4. The germline V gene encodes CDR1 MNHNY and CDR2 SVGAGI (reference sequence). As DNA, the CDR3 is TGTGCCAGCAGTCCACAGGGGGCCGCCGGGGAGCTGTTTTTT. The encoded protein is CASSPQGAAGELFF.

The chain recombines TRBV19 with TRBJ2-7, with 8 bases aligning to TRBD1. With 6 bases clipped from V and 3 bases from J, the junction kept 7 bases outside the gene matches. Germline-derived CDR1 and CDR2 are LNHDA and SQIVND (reference sequence). The CDR3 sequence is 14 residues long. CDR3 protein: CASRDRVGVYEQYF. CDR3 DNA sequence: TGTGCCAGTAGGGACAGGGTGGGCGTCTACGAGCAGTACTTC.

This clone is a singleton in its sample. The chain uses TRBV6-5 and TRBJ1-2, with 8 bases that match TRBD1. Per the germline V gene, CDR1 is MNHEY and CDR2 is SVGAGI. The CDR3 has 12 amino acids. V shed 6 bases and J 13 bases; nucleotides not matched to a gene: 10. CDR3 in DNA: TGTGCCAGCAGCCCCAGAGACGGACAGGGCACCTTC. Its translation is CASSPRDGQGTF.

The V call is TRBV29-1, the J call TRBJ2-1, with 9 nucleotides matching TRBD1. This CDR3 spans 13 amino acids. Germline V gives CDR1 SQVTM, CDR2 ANQGSEA. Trimming at V came to 5 bases and at J to 4 bases, leaving 3 bases not matched to a gene. Here the CDR3 DNA reads TGCAGCGTTACAGGGGGCCGGTACAATGAGCAGTTCTTC. Translating gives CSVTGGRYNEQFF.

V and J are TRBV18 and TRBJ1-3; a possible D gene is TRBD1 (6 bases). Germline CDR1 is KGHSH and CDR2 is LQKENI. Trimming shortened V by 2 bases and J by 8 bases, and 13 bases separated the two germline ends. The CDR3 loop spans 14 amino acids. DNA for the CDR3: TGTGCCAGCTCACCAGTCAGCAGGGGTCACACCATATATTTT. Encoded protein: CASSPVSRGHTIYF.

The rearrangement joins TRBV9 to TRBJ2-1; D may be TRBD2 (6 bases). The CDR3 spans 19 residues. V shed 3 bases and J shed 0 bases, with 22 bases lying between them. Germline V gene data show CDR1 as SGDLS and CDR2 as YYNGEE. CDR3 sequence (DNA): TGTGCCAGCAGCGCCCCTCGGGGGAGTGGGTCAAGCTCCTACAATGAGCAGTTCTTC. Amino acid sequence: CASSAPRGSGSSSYNEQFF.

This chain joins TRBV7-6 and TRBJ2-2, with 14 bases identical to TRBD2. Germline V gene sequence: CDR1 SGHVS, CDR2 FNYEAQ. The junction had 15 bases not matched to a gene; V was cut back by 2 bases and J by 4 bases. CDR3 length equals 21 residues. In DNA form, the CDR3 reads TGTGCCAGCAGCTTATCAGGGACTAGCGGGGGACGATTGGAGCGCACCGGGGAGCTGTTTTTT. Translated: CASSLSGTSGGRLERTGELFF.

This clone was observed a single time. The chain carries TRBV19 and TRBJ2-1, with D hard to call. Looked up from germline, CDR1 is LNHDA and CDR2 is SQIVND (reference sequence). The CDR3 extends over 13 amino acids. Between the trimmed V and J ends, which lost 7 bases and 8 bases, there was a span of 15 bases. The CDR3 spells CASTAAFGDEQFF. The CDR3 DNA reads TGTGCCAGTACCGCGGCCTTTGGCGATGAGCAGTTCTTC.

The chain employs TRBV6-1 and TRBJ1-4; 10 bases align to TRBD1. This CDR3 has 13 residues. V gave up 10 bases and J gave up 8 bases; unmatched junction bases: 7. The germline CDR1 and CDR2 sequences are MNHNS and SASEGT. The DNA of the CDR3 is TGTGCCACTATAAGGGACAGGGGAGAAAAACTGTTTTTT. Translating gives CATIRDRGEKLFF.

The rearrangement uses TRBV9 and TRBJ1-1; 8 nucleotides line up with TRBD1. Looked up from germline, CDR1 is SGDLS and CDR2 is YYNGEE. The CDR3 has 16 amino acids. V shed 0 bases and J 4 bases; nucleotides not matched to a gene: 8. The DNA of the CDR3 is TGTGCCAGCAGCGTAGGACAGGGGCCCATGGGCACTGAAGCTTTCTTT. Translating it yields CASSVGQGPMGTEAFF. The variable domain in full, with the rest retrieved from reference TRBV9 and TRBJ1-1, is DSGVTQTPKHLITATGQRVTLRCSPRSGDLSVYWYQQSLDQGLQFLIQYYNGEERAKGNILERFSAQQFPDLHSELNLSSLELGDSALYFCASSVGQGPMGTEAFFGQGTRLTVV.